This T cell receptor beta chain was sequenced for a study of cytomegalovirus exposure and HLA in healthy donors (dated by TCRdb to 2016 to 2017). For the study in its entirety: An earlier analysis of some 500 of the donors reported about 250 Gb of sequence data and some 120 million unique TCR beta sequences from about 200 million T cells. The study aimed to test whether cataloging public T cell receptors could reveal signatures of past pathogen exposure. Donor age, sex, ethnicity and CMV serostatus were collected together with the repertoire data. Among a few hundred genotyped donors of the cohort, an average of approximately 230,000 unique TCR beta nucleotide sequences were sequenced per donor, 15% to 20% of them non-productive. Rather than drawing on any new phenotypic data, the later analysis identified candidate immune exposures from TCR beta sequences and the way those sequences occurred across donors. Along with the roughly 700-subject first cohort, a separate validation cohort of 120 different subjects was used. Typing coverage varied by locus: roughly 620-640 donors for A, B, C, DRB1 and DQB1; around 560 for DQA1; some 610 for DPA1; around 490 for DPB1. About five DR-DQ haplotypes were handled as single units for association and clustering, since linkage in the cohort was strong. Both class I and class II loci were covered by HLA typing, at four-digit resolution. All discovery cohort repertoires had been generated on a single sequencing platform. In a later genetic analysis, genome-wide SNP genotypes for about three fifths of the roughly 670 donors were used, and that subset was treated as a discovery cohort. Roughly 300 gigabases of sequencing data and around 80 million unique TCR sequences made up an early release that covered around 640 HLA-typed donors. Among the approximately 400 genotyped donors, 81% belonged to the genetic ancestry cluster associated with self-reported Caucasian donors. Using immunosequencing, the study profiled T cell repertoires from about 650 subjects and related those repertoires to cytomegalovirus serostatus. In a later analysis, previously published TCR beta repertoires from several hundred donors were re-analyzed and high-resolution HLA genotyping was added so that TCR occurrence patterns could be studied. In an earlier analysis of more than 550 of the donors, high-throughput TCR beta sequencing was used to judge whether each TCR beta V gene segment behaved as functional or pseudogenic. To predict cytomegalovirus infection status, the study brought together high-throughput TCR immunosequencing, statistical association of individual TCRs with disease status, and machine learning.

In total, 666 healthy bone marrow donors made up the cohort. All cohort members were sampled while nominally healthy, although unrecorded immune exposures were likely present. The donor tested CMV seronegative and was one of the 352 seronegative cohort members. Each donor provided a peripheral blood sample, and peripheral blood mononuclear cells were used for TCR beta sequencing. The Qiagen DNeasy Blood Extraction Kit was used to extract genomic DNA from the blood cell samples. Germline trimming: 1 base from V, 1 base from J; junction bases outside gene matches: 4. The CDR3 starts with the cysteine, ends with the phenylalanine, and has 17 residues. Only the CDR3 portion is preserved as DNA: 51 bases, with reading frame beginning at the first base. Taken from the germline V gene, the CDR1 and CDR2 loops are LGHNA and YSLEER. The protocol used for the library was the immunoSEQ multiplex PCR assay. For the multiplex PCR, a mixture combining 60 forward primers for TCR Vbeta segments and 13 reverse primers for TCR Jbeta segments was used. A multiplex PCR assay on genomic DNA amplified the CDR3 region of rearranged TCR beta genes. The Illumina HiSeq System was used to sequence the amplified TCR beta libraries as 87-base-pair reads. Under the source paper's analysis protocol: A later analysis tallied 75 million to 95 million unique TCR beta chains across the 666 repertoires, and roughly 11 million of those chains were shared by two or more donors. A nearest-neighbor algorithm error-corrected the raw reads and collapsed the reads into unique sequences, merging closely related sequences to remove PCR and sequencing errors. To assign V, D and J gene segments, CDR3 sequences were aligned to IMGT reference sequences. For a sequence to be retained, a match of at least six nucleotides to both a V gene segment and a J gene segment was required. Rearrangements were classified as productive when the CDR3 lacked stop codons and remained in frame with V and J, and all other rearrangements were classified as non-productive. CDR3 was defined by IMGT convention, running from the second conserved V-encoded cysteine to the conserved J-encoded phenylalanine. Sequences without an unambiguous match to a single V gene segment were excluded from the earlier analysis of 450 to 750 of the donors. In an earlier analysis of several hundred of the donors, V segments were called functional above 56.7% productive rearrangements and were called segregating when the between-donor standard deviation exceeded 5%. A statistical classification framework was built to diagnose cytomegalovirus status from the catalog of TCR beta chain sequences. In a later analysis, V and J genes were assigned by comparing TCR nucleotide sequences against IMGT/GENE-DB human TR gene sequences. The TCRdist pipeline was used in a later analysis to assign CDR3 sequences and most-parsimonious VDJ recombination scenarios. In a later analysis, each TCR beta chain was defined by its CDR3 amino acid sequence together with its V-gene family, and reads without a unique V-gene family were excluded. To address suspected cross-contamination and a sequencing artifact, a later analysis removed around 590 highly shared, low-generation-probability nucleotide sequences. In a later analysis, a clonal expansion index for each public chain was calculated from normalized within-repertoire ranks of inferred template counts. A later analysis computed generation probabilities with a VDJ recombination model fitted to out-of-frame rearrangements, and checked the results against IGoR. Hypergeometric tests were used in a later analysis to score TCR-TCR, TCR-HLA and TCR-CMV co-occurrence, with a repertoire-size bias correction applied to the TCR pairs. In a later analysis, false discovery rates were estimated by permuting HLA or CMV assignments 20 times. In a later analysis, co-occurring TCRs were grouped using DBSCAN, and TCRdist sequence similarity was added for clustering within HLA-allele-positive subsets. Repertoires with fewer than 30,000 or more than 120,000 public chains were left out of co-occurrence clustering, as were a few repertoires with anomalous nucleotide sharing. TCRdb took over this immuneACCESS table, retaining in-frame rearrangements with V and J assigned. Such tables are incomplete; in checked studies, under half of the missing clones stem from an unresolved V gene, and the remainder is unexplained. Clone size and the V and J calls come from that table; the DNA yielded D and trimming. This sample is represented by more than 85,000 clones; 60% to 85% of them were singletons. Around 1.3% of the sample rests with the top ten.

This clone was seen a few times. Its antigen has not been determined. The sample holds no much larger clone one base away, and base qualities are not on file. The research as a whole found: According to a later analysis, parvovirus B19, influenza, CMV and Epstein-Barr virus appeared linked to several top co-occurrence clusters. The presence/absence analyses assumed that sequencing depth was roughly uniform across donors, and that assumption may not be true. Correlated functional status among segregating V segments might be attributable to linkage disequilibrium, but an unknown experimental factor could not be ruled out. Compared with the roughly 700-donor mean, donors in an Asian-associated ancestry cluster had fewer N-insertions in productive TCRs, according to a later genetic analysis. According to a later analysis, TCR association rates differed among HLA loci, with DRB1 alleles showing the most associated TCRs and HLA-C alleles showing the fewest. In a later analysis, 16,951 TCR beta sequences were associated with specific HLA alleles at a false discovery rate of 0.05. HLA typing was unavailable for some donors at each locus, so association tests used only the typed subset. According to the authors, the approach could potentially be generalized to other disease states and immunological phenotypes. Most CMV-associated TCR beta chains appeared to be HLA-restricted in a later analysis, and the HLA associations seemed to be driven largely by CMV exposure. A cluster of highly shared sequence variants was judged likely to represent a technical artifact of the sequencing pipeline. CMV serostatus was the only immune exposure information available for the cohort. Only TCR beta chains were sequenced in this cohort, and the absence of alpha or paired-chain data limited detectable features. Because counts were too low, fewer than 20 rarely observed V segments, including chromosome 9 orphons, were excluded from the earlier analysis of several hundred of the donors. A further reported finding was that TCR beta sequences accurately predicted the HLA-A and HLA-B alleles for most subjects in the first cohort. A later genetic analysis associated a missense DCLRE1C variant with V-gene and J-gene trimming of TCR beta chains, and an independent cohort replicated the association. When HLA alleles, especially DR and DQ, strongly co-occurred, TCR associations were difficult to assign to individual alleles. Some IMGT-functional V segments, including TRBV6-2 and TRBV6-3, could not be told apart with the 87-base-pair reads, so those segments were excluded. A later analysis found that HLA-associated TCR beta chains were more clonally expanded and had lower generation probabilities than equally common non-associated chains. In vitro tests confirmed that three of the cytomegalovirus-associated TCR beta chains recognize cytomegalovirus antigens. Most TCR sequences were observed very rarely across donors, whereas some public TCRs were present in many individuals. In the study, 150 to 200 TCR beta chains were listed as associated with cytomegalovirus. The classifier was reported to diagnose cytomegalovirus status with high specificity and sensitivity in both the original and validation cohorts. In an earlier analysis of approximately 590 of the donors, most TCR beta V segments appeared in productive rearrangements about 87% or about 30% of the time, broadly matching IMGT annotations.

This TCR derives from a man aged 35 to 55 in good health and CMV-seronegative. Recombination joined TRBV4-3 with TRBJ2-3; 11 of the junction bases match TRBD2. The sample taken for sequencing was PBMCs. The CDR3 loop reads CASSQATSGDRTDTQYF. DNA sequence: TGCGCCAGCAGCCAAGCGACTAGCGGGGACCGCACAGATACGCAGTATTTT.